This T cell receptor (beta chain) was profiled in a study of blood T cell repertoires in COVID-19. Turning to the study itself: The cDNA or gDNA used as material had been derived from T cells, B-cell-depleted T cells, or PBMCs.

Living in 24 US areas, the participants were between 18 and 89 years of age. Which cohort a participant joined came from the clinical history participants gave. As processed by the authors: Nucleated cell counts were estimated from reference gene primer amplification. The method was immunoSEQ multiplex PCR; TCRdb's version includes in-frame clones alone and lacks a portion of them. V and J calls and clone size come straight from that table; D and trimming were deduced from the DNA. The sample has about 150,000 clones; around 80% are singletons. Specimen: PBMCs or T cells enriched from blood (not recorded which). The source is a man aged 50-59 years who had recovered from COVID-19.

Here the CDR3 DNA reads TGTGCCAGCATTGGTCAGGGGGACTATGGCTACACCTTC. Translated: CASIGQGDYGYTF. The chain combines TRBV7-8 with TRBJ1-2, with TRBD1 identical over 7 bases. Germline CDR1 and CDR2: SGHVS and FQNEAQ. There are 13 residues in the CDR3. Trimming removed 7 bases from V and 3 bases from J; junction bases left unmatched: 5.